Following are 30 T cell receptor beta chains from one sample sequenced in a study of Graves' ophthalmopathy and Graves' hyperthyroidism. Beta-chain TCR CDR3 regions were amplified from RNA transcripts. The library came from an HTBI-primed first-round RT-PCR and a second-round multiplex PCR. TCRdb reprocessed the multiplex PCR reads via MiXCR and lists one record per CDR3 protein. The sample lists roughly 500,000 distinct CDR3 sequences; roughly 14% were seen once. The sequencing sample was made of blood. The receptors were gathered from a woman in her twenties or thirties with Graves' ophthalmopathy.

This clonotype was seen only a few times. Here the CDR3 DNA reads TGCAGTGCTAGAGATCTGGCAGGACCCACGAAAGAGACCCAGTACTTC. It is translated as CSARDLAGPTKETQYF. This chain links TRBV20-1 with TRBJ2-5; D remains unclear. Trimming removed 0 bases at V and 3 bases at J, with 17 bases between. The CDR3 consists of 16 residues. In germline, CDR1 is DFQATT, CDR2 SNEGSKA (reference sequence).

The CDR3 nucleotides are TGTGCCATCAGTGAGTCGAGCCAGCTCCAAGAGACCCAGTACTTC. Translating gives CAISESSQLQETQYF. J is TRBJ2-5 and V is TRBV10-3; D is unresolved. V lost 0 bases, J lost 1 base, and 9 bases lay in between. Germline V gene data show CDR1 as ENHRY and CDR2 as SYGVKD. The CDR3 covers 15 residues.

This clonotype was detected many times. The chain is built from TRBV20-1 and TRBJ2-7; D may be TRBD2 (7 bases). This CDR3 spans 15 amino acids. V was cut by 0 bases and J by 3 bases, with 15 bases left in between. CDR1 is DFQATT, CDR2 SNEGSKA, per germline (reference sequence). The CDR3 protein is CSARDPAGEGYEQYF. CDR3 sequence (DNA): TGCAGTGCTAGAGATCCGGCAGGGGAGGGCTACGAGCAGTACTTC.

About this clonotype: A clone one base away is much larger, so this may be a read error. The CDR3 sequence is CATGLGSTYEQCF. As DNA, the CDR3 is TGTGCCACCGGTTTGGGGTCCACCTACGAGCAGTGCTTC. The V and J genes are TRBV15 and TRBJ2-7; D ambiguous. Germline V gene lookup returns CDR1 LNHNV and CDR2 YYDKDF (reference sequence). The CDR3 has 13 amino acids.

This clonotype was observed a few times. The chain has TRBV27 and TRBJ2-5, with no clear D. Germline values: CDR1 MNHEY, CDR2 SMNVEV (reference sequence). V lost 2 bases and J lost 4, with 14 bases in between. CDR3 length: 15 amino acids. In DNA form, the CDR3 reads TGTGCCAGCAGTTTAAGTTTTGTTGAAGGAGAGACCCAGTACTTC. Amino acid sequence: CASSLSFVEGETQYF.

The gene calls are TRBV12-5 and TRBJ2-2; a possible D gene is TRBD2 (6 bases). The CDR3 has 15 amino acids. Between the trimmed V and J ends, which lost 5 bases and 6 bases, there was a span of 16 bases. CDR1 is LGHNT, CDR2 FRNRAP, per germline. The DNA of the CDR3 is TGTGCTAGTGGTCCCCCCCTGGCGGGGTCCGGGGAGCTGTTTTTT. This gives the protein CASGPPLAGSGELFF.

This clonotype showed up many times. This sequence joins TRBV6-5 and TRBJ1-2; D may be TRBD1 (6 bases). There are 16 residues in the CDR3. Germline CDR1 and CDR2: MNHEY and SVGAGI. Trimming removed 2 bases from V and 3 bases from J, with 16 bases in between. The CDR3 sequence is CASSYHREWGDYGYTF. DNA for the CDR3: TGTGCCAGCAGTTACCACAGGGAGTGGGGCGACTATGGCTACACCTTC.

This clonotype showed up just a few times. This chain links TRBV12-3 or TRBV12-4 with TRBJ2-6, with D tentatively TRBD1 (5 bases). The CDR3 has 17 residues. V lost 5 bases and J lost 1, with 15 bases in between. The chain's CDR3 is CASSPRAYPSGANVLTF. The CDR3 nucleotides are TGTGCCAGCAGTCCCAGGGCATACCCTTCTGGGGCCAACGTCCTGACTTTC.

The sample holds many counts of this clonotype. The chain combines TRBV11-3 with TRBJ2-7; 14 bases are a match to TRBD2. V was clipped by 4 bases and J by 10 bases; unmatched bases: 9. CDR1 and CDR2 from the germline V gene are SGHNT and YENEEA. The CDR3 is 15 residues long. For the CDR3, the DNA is TGTGCCAGCAGCTCGGGGGGACTAGCGGGAGTGAAACAGTACTTC. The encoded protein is CASSSGGLAGVKQYF.

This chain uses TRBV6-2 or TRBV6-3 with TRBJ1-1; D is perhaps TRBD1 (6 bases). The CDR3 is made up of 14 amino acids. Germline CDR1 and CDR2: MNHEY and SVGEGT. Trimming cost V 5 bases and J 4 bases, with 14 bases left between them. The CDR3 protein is CASSPHGTTTEAFF. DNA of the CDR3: TGTGCCAGCAGTCCCCACGGGACAACCACTGAAGCTTTCTTT.

CDR3 DNA: TGTGCCAGCAGTTTAGCGGGAGGGGGAGGGGTCTACGAGCAGTACTTC. Its protein is CASSLAGGGGVYEQYF. This chain links TRBV28 with TRBJ2-7; 9 bases map to TRBD2. Losses at the gene ends were 2 bases for V and 3 bases for J; bases not matched to a gene: 8. Germline V gives CDR1 MDHEN, CDR2 SYDVKM. The CDR3 is 16 amino acids.

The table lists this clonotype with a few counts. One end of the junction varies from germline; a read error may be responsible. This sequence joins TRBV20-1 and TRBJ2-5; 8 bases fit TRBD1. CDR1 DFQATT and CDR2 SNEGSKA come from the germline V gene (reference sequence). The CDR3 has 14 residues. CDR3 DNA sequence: TGCATTGCTAGGCCAGGGGGCGTGGGAGAGACCCAGTACTTC. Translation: CIARPGGVGETQYF.

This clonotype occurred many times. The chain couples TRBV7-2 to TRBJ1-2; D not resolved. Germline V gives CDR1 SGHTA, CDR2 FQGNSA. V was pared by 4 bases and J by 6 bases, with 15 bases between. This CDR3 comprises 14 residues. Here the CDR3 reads CASSSIIASDGYTF. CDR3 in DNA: TGTGCCAGCAGCTCCATTATCGCATCAGATGGCTACACCTTC.

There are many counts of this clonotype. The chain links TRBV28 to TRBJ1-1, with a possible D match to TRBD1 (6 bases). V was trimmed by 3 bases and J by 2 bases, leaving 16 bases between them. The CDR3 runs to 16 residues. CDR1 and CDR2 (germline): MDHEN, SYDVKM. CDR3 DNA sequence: TGTGCCAGCAGTTTTACAGGGATCGTAGGAAACACTGAAGCTTTCTTT. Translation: CASSFTGIVGNTEAFF.

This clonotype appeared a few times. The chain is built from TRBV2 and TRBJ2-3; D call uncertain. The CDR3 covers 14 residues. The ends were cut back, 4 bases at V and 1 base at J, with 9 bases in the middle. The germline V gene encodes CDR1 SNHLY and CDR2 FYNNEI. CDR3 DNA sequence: TGTGCCAGCAGTGCCCTCCGTGGCACAGATACGCAGTATTTT. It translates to CASSALRGTDTQYF.

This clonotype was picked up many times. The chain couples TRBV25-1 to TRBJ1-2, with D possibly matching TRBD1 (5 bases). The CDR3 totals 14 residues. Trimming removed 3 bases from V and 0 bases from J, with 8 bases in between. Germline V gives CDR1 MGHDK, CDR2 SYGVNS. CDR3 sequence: CASSDPGPNYGYTF. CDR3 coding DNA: TGTGCCAGCAGTGACCCGGGGCCTAACTATGGCTACACCTTC.

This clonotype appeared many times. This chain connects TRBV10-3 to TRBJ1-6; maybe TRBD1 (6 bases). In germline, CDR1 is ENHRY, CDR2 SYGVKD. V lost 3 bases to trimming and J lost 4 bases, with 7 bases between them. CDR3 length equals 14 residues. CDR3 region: CAISDQGYNSPLHF. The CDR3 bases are TGTGCCATCAGTGACCAGGGGTATAATTCACCCCTCCACTTT.

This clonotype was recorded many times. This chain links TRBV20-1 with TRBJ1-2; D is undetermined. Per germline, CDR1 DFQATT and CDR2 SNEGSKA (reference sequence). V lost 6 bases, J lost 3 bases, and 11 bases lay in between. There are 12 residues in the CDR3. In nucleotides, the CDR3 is TGCAGTGCGCGGGAACGGGACTATGGCTACACCTTC. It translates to CSARERDYGYTF.

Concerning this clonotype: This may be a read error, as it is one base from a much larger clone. CDR3 amino acids: CASSYTSGKEQFF. The CDR3 DNA sequence: TGTGCCAGCAGTTACACTAGCGGGAAGGAGCAGTTCTTC. The chain uses TRBV7-2 and TRBJ2-7; 10 positions agree with TRBD2. The end of the DNA fits TRBJ2-1 better, so the J call may be wrong. The germline V gene has CDR1 SGHTA and CDR2 FQGNSA. The CDR3 is 13 residues long.

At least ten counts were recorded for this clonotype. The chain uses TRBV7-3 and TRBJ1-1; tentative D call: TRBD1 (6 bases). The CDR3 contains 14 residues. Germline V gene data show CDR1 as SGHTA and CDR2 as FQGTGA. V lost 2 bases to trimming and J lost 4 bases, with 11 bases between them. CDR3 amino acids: CASSLHGGRTEAFF. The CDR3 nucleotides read TGTGCCAGCAGCTTACATGGGGGCCGCACTGAAGCTTTCTTT.

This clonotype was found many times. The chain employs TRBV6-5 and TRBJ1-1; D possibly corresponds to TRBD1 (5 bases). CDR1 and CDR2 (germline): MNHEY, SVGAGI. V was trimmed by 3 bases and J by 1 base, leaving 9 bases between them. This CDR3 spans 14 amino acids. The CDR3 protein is CASSYGASNTEAFF. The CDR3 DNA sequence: TGTGCCAGCAGTTATGGGGCATCGAACACTGAAGCTTTCTTT.

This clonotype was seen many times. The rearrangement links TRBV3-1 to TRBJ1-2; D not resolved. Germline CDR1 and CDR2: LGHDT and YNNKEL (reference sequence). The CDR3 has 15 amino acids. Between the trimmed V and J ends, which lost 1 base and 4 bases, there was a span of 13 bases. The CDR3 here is CASSQVVVGFYGYTF. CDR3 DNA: TGTGCCAGCAGCCAAGTCGTCGTGGGATTCTATGGCTACACCTTC.

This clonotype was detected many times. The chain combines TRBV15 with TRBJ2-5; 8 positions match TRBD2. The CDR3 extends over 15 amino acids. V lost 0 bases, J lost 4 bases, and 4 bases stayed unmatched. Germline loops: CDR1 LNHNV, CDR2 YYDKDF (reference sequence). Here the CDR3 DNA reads TGTGCCACCAGCAGAGATCCGGGGGGGGGAGAGACCCAGTACTTC. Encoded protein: CATSRDPGGGETQYF. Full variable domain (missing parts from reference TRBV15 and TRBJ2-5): DAMVIQNPRYQVTQFGKPVTLSCSQTLNHNVMYWYQQKSSQAPKLLFHYYDKDFNNEADTPDNFQSRRPNTSFCFLDIRSPGLGDTAMYLCATSRDPGGGETQYFGPGTRLLVL.

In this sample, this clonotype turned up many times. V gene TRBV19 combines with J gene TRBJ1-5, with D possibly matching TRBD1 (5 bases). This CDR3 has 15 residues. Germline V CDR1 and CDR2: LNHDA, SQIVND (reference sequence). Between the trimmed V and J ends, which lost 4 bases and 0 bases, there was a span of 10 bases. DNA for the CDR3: TGTGCCAGTAGTAATGACAGCCTTAGCAATCAGCCCCAGCATTTT. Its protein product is CASSNDSLSNQPQHF.

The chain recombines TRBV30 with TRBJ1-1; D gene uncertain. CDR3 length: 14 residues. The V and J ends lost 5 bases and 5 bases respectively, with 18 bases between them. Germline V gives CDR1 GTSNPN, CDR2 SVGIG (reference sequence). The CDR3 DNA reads TGTGCCTGGGGTCTCCCCCGCAGCGGGACTGAAGCTTTCTTT. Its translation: CAWGLPRSGTEAFF.

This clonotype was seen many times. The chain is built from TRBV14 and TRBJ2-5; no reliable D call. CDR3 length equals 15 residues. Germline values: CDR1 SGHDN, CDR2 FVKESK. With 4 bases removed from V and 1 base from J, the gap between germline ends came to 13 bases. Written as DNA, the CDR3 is TGTGCCAGCAGCCGAGTAGCACCCGTCCAAGAGACCCAGTACTTC. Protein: CASSRVAPVQETQYF.

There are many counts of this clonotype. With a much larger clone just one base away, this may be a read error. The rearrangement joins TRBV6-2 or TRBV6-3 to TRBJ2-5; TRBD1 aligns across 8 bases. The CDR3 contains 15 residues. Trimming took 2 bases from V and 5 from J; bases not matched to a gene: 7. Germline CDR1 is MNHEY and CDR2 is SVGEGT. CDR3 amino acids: CASSYPRQGLETQYF. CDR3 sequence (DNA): TGTGCCAGCAGTTACCCGAGACAGGGGTTGGAGACCCAGTACTTC.

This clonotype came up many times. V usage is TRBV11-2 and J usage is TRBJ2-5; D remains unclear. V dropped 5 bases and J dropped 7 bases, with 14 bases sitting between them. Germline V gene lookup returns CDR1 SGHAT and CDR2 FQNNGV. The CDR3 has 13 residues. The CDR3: CASSPEQQTTQYF. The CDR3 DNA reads TGTGCCAGCAGCCCCGAACAACAAACGACCCAGTACTTC.

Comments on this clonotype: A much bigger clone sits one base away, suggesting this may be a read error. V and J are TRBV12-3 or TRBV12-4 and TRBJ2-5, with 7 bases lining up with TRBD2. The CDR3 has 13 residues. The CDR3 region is CASSRDYRETKYF. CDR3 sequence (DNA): TGTGCCAGCAGTCGGGACTACCGCGAGACCAAGTACTTC.

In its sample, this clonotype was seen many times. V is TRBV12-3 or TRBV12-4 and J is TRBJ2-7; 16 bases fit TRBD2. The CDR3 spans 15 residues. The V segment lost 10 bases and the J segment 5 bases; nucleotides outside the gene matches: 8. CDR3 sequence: CATGTSGGDGDEQYF. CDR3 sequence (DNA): TGTGCCACCGGGACTAGCGGGGGGGATGGTGACGAGCAGTACTTC.